This TCR beta chain was documented in a study of MAIT cells during Salmonella Paratyphi A infection (dated by TCRdb to 2016 to 2017). Notes on the research overall: Adult volunteers aged 18 to 60 ingested a single dose of 1-5x10^3 CFU of S. Paratyphi A strain NVGH308. Diagnosed volunteers received ciprofloxacin 500 mg twice daily for 14 days starting at diagnosis.

The paper as a whole reports these results and caveats: MAIT cell TRBV usage was oligoclonal with a preference for TRBV20 and TRBV6, and infection did not appear to change this usage. Although the availability of volunteer samples limited sample sizes, the sizes were judged adequate for detecting differences between groups. Compared with healthy controls, diagnosed volunteers had more expansion or contraction among the top five MAIT clonotypes (about 0.5 versus 0.13), a finding that suggests the repertoire is reshaped by infection. From baseline to mid-infection, the space taken up by over-represented MAIT clonotypes dropped significantly (roughly 0.18 to 0.096), whereas no significant difference was seen post-infection.

There are 17 amino acids in the CDR3, from cysteine to phenylalanine inclusive. The DNA shown is the 51-base CDR3, in frame from base 1. CDR1 is given as LGHNA and CDR2 as YNFKEQ, both from the germline V gene. Clipping removes 0 bases from V and 1 base from J, with 8 as the unmatched junction base count. The time point label of this sample denotes: before S. Paratyphi A challenge (baseline). MAIT cells were defined as Valpha7.2+ CD161+ T cells and identified and sorted by flow cytometry. Over time, circulating MAIT cell TCRbeta repertoires were profiled in more than five volunteers who came down with enteric fever following controlled oral challenge with live Salmonella Paratyphi A. Every diagnosed volunteer provided MAIT cell samples at pre-infection, mid-infection and post-infection timepoints. Enteric fever was diagnosed as Paratyphi A bacteremia and/or persistent fever above 38 °C lasting more than 12 hours. Diagnosis of infection in challenged volunteers occurred between day 4 and day 7 after challenge. For RNA extraction, between 5,000 and 10,000 MAIT cells per sample were sorted directly into RNAqueous-Micro lysis buffer. Lymphoprep gradient centrifugation was used to isolate peripheral blood mononuclear cells from blood samples and leukocyte cones. Cell sorting used a BD FACSAria Fusion or BD FACSAria III sorter.

The library was prepared using 5' RACE. TCRbeta was amplified by two rounds of PCR with Phusion High-Fidelity polymerase, and sample-specific barcodes were added in the primers. Template-switch cDNA synthesis with SMARTScribe reverse transcriptase and a TRBC-specific primer was used to generate TCRbeta libraries. After barcoding, samples were pooled and then prepared using the NEBNext Ultra DNA Library Prep Kit for Illumina. Libraries were sequenced on an Illumina MiSeq with the MiSeq reagent kit v2, 300 cycles. The paper's processing steps were these. Reads were demultiplexed by barcode with Jemultiplexer and were aligned with MiTCR using default parameters. Non-functional sequences were removed with VDJtools, and each clonotype was defined by its amino acid sequence, with frequencies calculated from the assigned sequence reads. Clonal space homeostasis binned clonotypes by frequency as over-represented (0.05-1), large, medium and small. TCRdb reprocessed the public reads (quality trimming at Q25 with fastp, clone calling with MiXCR) and kept in-frame beta chains. Rows are combined by CDR3 protein, so each entry shows the most common genes and DNA. What appears here as the V and J calls and clone size reflects TCRdb's work, not the paper's. A total of around 770 distinct CDR3 sequences appear in this sample, 30% of them only once. The ten largest account for around 24% of the sample.

This clonotype was found many times. It lacks a known antigen. No much larger clonotype is one base removed from it; base qualities were not supplied. This sequence was found in a person between 18 and 75 years old who was deliberately infected with Salmonella Paratyphi A in a paratyphoid fever challenge study. The chain was built from TRBV4-2 and TRBJ2-7, with 8 middle bases fitting TRBD2. The sequencing used MAIT cells from blood, collected at the first sampling point of the challenge study. The DNA reads TGTGCCAGCAGCCAAGAAGGGAGCGGGAGTCCATCCTACGAGCAGTACTTC. It codes for CASSQEGSGSPSYEQYF.